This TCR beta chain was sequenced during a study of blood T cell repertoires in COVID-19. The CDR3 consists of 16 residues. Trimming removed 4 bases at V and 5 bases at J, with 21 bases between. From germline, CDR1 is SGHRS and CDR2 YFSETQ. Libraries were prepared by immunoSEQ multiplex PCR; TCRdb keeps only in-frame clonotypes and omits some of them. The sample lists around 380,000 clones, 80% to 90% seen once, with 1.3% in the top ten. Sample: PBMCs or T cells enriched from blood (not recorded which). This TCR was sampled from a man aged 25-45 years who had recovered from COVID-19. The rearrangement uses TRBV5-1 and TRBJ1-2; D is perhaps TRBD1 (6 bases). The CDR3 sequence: CASSPGGAGEGYGYTF. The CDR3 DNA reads TGCGCCAGCAGCCCCGGAGGGGCAGGGGAGGGGTATGGCTACACCTTC.